The 31 T cell receptor beta chains listed next were all sequenced from one sample in a study of blood T cell repertoires in COVID-19. TCRdb's table, derived via immunoSEQ multiplex PCR, lists solely in-frame clones and lacks some. The profile shows 200,000 to 250,000 clones, around 80% of them singletons. The specimen sequenced was peripheral blood. These receptors were obtained from a woman in her seventies with acute or convalescent COVID-19.

The V call is TRBV5-6, the J call TRBJ2-6; D gene ambiguous. The CDR3 length is 17 residues. Looked up from germline, CDR1 is SGHDT and CDR2 is YYEEEE. V gave up 1 base and J gave up 0 bases, with 11 bases separating them. CDR3 sequence: CASSLFEESSGANVLTF. CDR3 in DNA: TGTGCCAGCAGCTTGTTTGAGGAGAGCTCTGGGGCCAACGTCCTGACTTTC.

The chain is built from TRBV6-5 and TRBJ1-6; 8 bases are a match to TRBD1. V lost 6 bases, J lost 5 bases, and 6 bases stayed unmatched. This CDR3 has 15 residues. Germline V gives CDR1 MNHEY, CDR2 SVGAGI. CDR3 DNA: TGTGCCAGCAGGCCTCCGGGACAGGATAATTCACCCCTCCACTTT. Encoded protein: CASRPPGQDNSPLHF.

Points on this clone: Other DNA sequences within the sample encode an identical CDR3. The chain carries TRBV5-1 and TRBJ1-1, with D unclear. Trimming shortened V by 0 bases and J by 1 base, and 7 bases separated the two germline ends. CDR1 and CDR2 (germline): SGHRS, YFSETQ. The CDR3 consists of 14 residues. The CDR3: CASSLGAANTEAFF. In DNA form, the CDR3 reads TGCGCCAGCAGCTTGGGAGCCGCGAACACTGAAGCTTTCTTT.

This clone was seen a handful of times. The V gene is TRBV12-3 or TRBV12-4, the J gene TRBJ2-1, with D unresolved. The CDR3 spans 13 residues. Trimming shortened V by 2 bases and J by 7 bases, and 9 bases separated the two germline ends. CDR3 in DNA: TGTGCCAGCAGTTTATGGCGAGCGAATGAGCAGTTCTTC. Its protein is CASSLWRANEQFF.

The V and J genes are TRBV11-2 and TRBJ1-1, with D perhaps matching TRBD1 (5 bases). Germline V gene lookup returns CDR1 SGHAT and CDR2 FQNNGV. V dropped 6 bases and J dropped 10 bases, with 18 bases sitting between them. This CDR3 comprises 13 residues. The CDR3 DNA follows: TGTGCCAGCAGTCCCGGACCGTTGGGGGGAGCTTTCTTT. Encoded protein: CASSPGPLGGAFF.

This chain uses TRBV3-1 (or the pseudogene TRBV3-2) with TRBJ2-5; 13 bases are shared with TRBD2. CDR3 size: 15 residues. V lost 3 bases, J lost 5 bases, and 3 bases stayed unmatched. The germline CDR1 and CDR2 sequences are LGHDT and YNNKEL (reference sequence). The CDR3 DNA is TGTGCCAGCAGCCACCGGACTAGCGGGAGTGAGACCCAGTACTTC. It codes for CASSHRTSGSETQYF.

J is TRBJ1-1 and V is TRBV19; TRBD1 matches 7 bases. The CDR3 length is 13 residues. With 3 bases clipped from V and 5 bases from J, the junction kept 3 bases outside the gene matches. CDR1 is LNHDA, CDR2 SQIVND, per germline (reference sequence). The CDR3 sequence is CASSIVRGTEAFF. As DNA, the CDR3 is TGTGCCAGTAGTATTGTCAGGGGGACTGAAGCTTTCTTT.

DNA for the CDR3: TGTGCCAGCTCACCAACCGGCCAGGGTGGTAACACTGAAGCTTTCTTT. Translating gives CASSPTGQGGNTEAFF. The gene calls are TRBV18 and TRBJ1-1; possible D gene TRBD1, 5 bases. The CDR3 has 16 residues. Germline CDR1 reads KGHSH; CDR2 reads LQKENI. V was clipped by 2 bases and J by 2 bases, with 15 bases between them. Full variable domain (rest looked up from reference TRBV18 and TRBJ1-1): NAGVMQNPRHLVRRRGQEARLRCSPMKGHSHVYWYRQLPEEGLKFMVYLQKENIIDESGMPKERFSAEFPKEGPSILRIQQVVRGDSAAYFCASSPTGQGGNTEAFFGQGTRLTVV.

The CDR3 loop reads CASTPVSGEGGHEQYF. In DNA, the CDR3 is TGTGCCAGTACCCCCGTCTCAGGCGAAGGGGGACACGAGCAGTACTTC. This chain uses TRBV19 with TRBJ2-7; tentative D call: TRBD1 (6 bases). This CDR3 is 16 amino acids long. V lost 7 bases and J lost 5, with 24 bases in between. Per the germline V gene, CDR1 is LNHDA and CDR2 is SQIVND (reference sequence).

The gene calls are TRBV7-8 and TRBJ2-5, with 10 bases that match TRBD2. After removal of 5 bases from V and 7 bases from J, the junction contained 4 bases not matched to a gene. The CDR3 is 13 amino acids. Germline V lookup: CDR1 SGHVS, CDR2 FQNEAQ. CDR3 region: CASSRQREGTQYF. CDR3 DNA sequence: TGTGCCAGCAGCCGCCAGCGGGAGGGGACCCAGTACTTC.

The rearrangement uses TRBV19 and TRBJ1-1; D not certain. Trimming pared 11 bases from V and 1 base from J, leaving 14 bases between. CDR3 length: 13 amino acids. Per the germline V gene, CDR1 is LNHDA and CDR2 is SQIVND (reference sequence). CDR3 sequence (DNA): TGTGCCTGCCCGGCAGGTTGGAACACTGAAGCTTTCTTT. It is translated as CACPAGWNTEAFF.

The rearrangement joins TRBV30 to TRBJ2-7; D is perhaps TRBD2 (6 bases). CDR3 length: 18 residues. Germline CDR1 reads GTSNPN; CDR2 reads SVGIG (reference sequence). Trimming took 2 bases from V and 6 from J, leaving 29 bases between them. CDR3 DNA sequence: TGTGCCTGGAGTCGGGAGTGGGGCCTAGCGTTAGTTGCATCCGAGCAGTACTTC. Protein: CAWSREWGLALVASEQYF.

This clone was found once. CDR3 sequence (DNA): TGTGCCAGCAGTTTGGGCGACAGGGGGGGCTCCTACGAGCAGTACTTC. Its protein is CASSLGDRGGSYEQYF. The chain combines TRBV27 with TRBJ2-7; 9 bases match TRBD1. The germline gives CDR1 MNHEY, CDR2 SMNVEV (reference sequence). The CDR3 is made up of 16 amino acids. Germline trimming cut 3 bases from V and 0 bases from J; bases unmatched to any gene: 6.

The CDR3 protein is CASSFGNTGELFF. As DNA, the CDR3 is TGTGCCAGCAGCTTCGGGAACACCGGGGAGCTGTTTTTT. The rearrangement joins TRBV7-9 to TRBJ2-2; D gene ambiguous. The CDR3 length is 13 residues. V was pared by 3 bases and J by 1 base, with 3 bases between. Germline CDR1 and CDR2: SEHNR and FQNEAQ (reference sequence).

J is TRBJ1-2 and V is TRBV7-9; the D is unclear. Germline V CDR1 and CDR2: SEHNR, FQNEAQ (reference sequence). The CDR3 consists of 12 residues. Trimming stripped 5 bases from V and 0 bases from J, with 4 bases between. In DNA, the CDR3 is TGTGCCAGCAGCCAAACTAACTATGGCTACACCTTC. As protein: CASSQTNYGYTF.

CDR3 residues: CASSLQAQNRGSGANVLTF. CDR3 nucleotides: TGCGCCAGCAGCTTGCAGGCACAGAACAGGGGTTCTGGGGCCAACGTCCTGACTTTC. The gene calls are TRBV5-1 and TRBJ2-6; 7 bases are shared with TRBD1. This CDR3 has 19 residues. V lost 1 base, J lost 1 base, and 11 bases stayed unmatched. Germline loops: CDR1 SGHRS, CDR2 YFSETQ.

The chain carries TRBV25-1 and TRBJ2-7, with D possibly matching TRBD2 (5 bases). Per germline, CDR1 MGHDK and CDR2 SYGVNS. The CDR3 has 13 amino acids. V gave up 0 bases and J gave up 4 bases, with 7 bases separating them. For the CDR3, the DNA is TGTGCCAGCAGTGAATATGGAGGATACGAGCAGTACTTC. It codes for CASSEYGGYEQYF.

This clone was found a few times. The chain joins TRBV1 to TRBJ2-5; the D call of TRBD2 is as the table states it, not checked on the DNA. TRBV1 has pseudogene status. The CDR3 is 15 amino acids. As DNA, the CDR3 is TGCACCAGCAGCCAAAAGAGGGGACTTATAGAGACCCAGTACTTC. Translated: CTSSQKRGLIETQYF.

This clone was seen a single time. V and J are TRBV29-1 and TRBJ1-1, with a weak D call TRBD1 (5 bases). Germline lookup yields CDR1 SQVTM and CDR2 ANQGSEA. V shed 3 bases and J shed 1 base, with 12 bases lying between them. This CDR3 spans 14 amino acids. The CDR3 region is CSVDMGDSNTEAFF. The CDR3 DNA reads as TGCAGCGTTGATATGGGGGACTCGAACACTGAAGCTTTCTTT.

This clone occurred a few times. V gene TRBV13 combines with J gene TRBJ1-1; 7 bases line up with TRBD1. V shed 5 bases and J 6 bases; nucleotides not matched to a gene: 3. This CDR3 comprises 12 residues. Per germline, CDR1 PRHDT and CDR2 FYEKMQ (reference sequence). CDR3 amino acids: CASSLQGAEAFF. For the CDR3, the DNA is TGTGCCAGCAGCCTGCAGGGGGCTGAAGCTTTCTTT.

The V call is TRBV28, the J call TRBJ2-3; possible D gene TRBD1, 6 bases. The CDR3 is 14 amino acids. Trimming pared 3 bases from V and 6 bases from J, leaving 13 bases between. CDR1 and CDR2 from the germline V gene are MDHEN and SYDVKM. Here the CDR3 reads CASSLYRAGDTQYF. Written as DNA, the CDR3 is TGTGCCAGCAGTTTGTACAGGGCAGGGGATACGCAGTATTTT.

This chain joins TRBV3-1 (or the pseudogene TRBV3-2) and TRBJ2-5; a possible D gene is TRBD2 (7 bases). CDR3 length equals 16 residues. Germline V lookup: CDR1 LGHDT, CDR2 YNNKEL (reference sequence). V lost 3 bases and J lost 3, with 17 bases in between. CDR3 amino acids: CASSQGGGGLKETQYF. Here the CDR3 DNA reads TGTGCCAGCAGCCAGGGGGGAGGGGGTCTCAAAGAGACCCAGTACTTC.

V usage is TRBV19 and J usage is TRBJ2-1; 8 bases map to TRBD2. The CDR3 sequence is 17 residues long. With V trimmed by 4 bases and J by 0 bases, 8 bases remained unmatched. Germline V gene sequence: CDR1 LNHDA, CDR2 SQIVND (reference sequence). DNA for the CDR3: TGTGCCAGTAGTAGGCCCGGGACTAGGGGCTCCTACAATGAGCAGTTCTTC. This encodes CASSRPGTRGSYNEQFF.

V gene TRBV6-5 combines with J gene TRBJ2-7; 8 nucleotides match TRBD2. The CDR3 totals 15 residues. Per germline, CDR1 MNHEY and CDR2 SVGAGI. With 11 bases clipped from V and 2 bases from J, the junction kept 14 bases outside the gene matches. The CDR3 reads CAGAREVAGAYEQYF. CDR3 coding DNA: TGTGCCGGGGCGCGGGAGGTCGCCGGAGCCTACGAGCAGTACTTC.

There are a few counts of this clone. The V and J genes are TRBV5-6 and TRBJ1-2, with 7 nucleotides matching TRBD1. V was pared by 6 bases and J by 6 bases, with 5 bases of the junction left unmatched. Germline CDR1 reads SGHDT; CDR2 reads YYEEEE. CDR3 length: 12 residues. CDR3 amino acids: CASIRDSHGYTF. Written as DNA, the CDR3 is TGTGCCAGCATCAGGGACAGCCATGGCTACACCTTC.

The chain uses TRBV7-2 and TRBJ2-4; TRBD1 matches at 7 bases. V lost 5 bases to trimming and J lost 5 bases; unmatched junction nucleotides: 12. Germline assignment: CDR1 SGHTA and CDR2 FQGNSA. CDR3 size: 16 residues. CDR3 in amino acids: CASSAQGQPIENIQYF. In DNA, the CDR3 is TGTGCCAGCAGCGCACAGGGACAGCCGATTGAAAACATTCAGTACTTC.

This clone was picked up one time. This sequence joins TRBV9 and TRBJ2-1, with a weak D call TRBD1 (5 bases). The CDR3 loop spans 15 amino acids. Germline values: CDR1 SGDLS, CDR2 YYNGEE. V shed 0 bases and J shed 7 bases, with 14 bases lying between them. In DNA form, the CDR3 reads TGTGCCAGCAGCGTAGCTTCTACAGGTGGAAATGAGCAGTTCTTC. This encodes CASSVASTGGNEQFF.

The rearrangement links TRBV27 to TRBJ2-1, with TRBD2 matching 9 bases. Germline V lookup: CDR1 MNHEY, CDR2 SMNVEV (reference sequence). J lost 3 bases, V lost 5 bases, and 2 bases had no gene match. CDR3 length: 14 residues. The CDR3 reads CASSLTSGYNEQFF. The DNA for the CDR3 is TGTGCCAGCAGTCTGACTAGCGGCTACAATGAGCAGTTCTTC.

J is TRBJ2-7 and V is TRBV25-1; tentatively, D is TRBD2 (6 bases). Germline CDR1 is MGHDK and CDR2 is SYGVNS. CDR3 length: 15 residues. V lost 5 bases to trimming and J lost 3 bases, with 17 bases between them. The CDR3 loop reads CASSRSTGALYEQYF. The CDR3 bases are TGTGCCAGCAGTCGCAGTACGGGAGCTCTCTACGAGCAGTACTTC.

CDR3 region: CASSPPGRGGIADTQYF. CDR3 DNA sequence: TGTGCCAGCAGCCCACCGGGGAGGGGGGGTATAGCAGATACGCAGTATTTT. This chain joins TRBV5-4 and TRBJ2-3; D is perhaps TRBD2 (7 bases). Trimming stripped 4 bases from V and 4 bases from J, with 22 bases between. The CDR3 runs to 17 residues. CDR1 SGHNT and CDR2 YYREEE come from the germline V gene (reference sequence).

Points on this clone: Other DNA variants within this sample encode the same CDR3. The gene calls are TRBV19 and TRBJ1-5; 7 nucleotides match TRBD1. J was trimmed by 5 bases and V by 5 bases; bases with no gene match: 3. In germline, CDR1 is LNHDA, CDR2 SQIVND (reference sequence). CDR3 size: 13 residues. CDR3 in DNA: TGTGCCAGTAGTCTTGACAGGGATCAGCCCCAGCATTTT. Its translation: CASSLDRDQPQHF.